The 17 T cell receptor beta chains given below trace back to one sample, sequenced in a study of identical twins. TCRdb analysed the 5' RACE reads with MiXCR anew, one entry per CDR3 protein. The sample includes around 500,000 distinct CDR3 sequences, over 12% of them seen just once. The data also belong to a second study, concerning yellow fever vaccine responses in identical twins.

The sample comprised CD4+ T cells sorted from blood. Source of these receptors: a woman younger than 35 in good health.

CDR3 residues: CASSFPDRPYNEQFF. The CDR3, as DNA: TGCGCCAGCAGCTTTCCGGACAGACCCTACAATGAGCAGTTCTTC. The rearrangement uses TRBV5-1 and TRBJ2-1; D is possibly TRBD1 (6 bases). Germline V gene sequence: CDR1 SGHRS, CDR2 YFSETQ. CDR3 length: 15 amino acids. V shed 2 bases and J shed 2 bases, with 11 bases lying between them.

This CDR3 reads CSARAGSLEETQYF. The CDR3 nucleotides read TGCAGTGCCCGAGCCGGGTCCCTAGAAGAGACCCAGTACTTC. The chain combines TRBV20-1 with TRBJ2-5; D unclear. Germline V gene lookup returns CDR1 DFQATT and CDR2 SNEGSKA (reference sequence). With 6 bases removed from V and 3 bases from J, the gap between germline ends came to 17 bases. The CDR3 runs 14 residues.

This clonotype showed up just a few times. The chain employs TRBV19 and TRBJ2-1, with 14 bases lining up with TRBD2. With V trimmed by 6 bases and J by 3 bases, 4 bases remained unmatched. The CDR3 spans 16 residues. The germline V gene encodes CDR1 LNHDA and CDR2 SQIVND (reference sequence). CDR3 residues: CASSGLAGGYYNEQFF. The CDR3 nucleotides are TGTGCCAGTAGCGGACTAGCGGGGGGATACTACAATGAGCAGTTCTTC.

This clonotype was observed a few times. Compared with germline, one end of the junction differs, possibly owing to a read error. The chain links TRBV12-3 or TRBV12-4 to TRBJ1-3; weak D call: TRBD1 (6 bases). This CDR3 is built from 10 residues. As DNA, the CDR3 is TGTGCCAGCAGTCTTCGGACAGTCGAATGG. Translating it yields CASSLRTVEW.

This clonotype was counted between two and nine times. This chain links TRBV5-6 with TRBJ2-1; 11 nucleotides match TRBD2. Trimming at V came to 0 bases and at J to 9 bases, leaving 5 bases not matched to a gene. Germline CDR1 and CDR2: SGHDT and YYEEEE. The CDR3 contains 15 residues. The CDR3: CASSLEISGRGEQFF. Here the CDR3 DNA reads TGTGCCAGCAGCTTGGAGATTAGCGGGAGGGGTGAGCAGTTCTTC.

This rearrangement joins TRBV11-2 to TRBJ2-4; D may be TRBD1 (6 bases). Per germline, CDR1 SGHAT and CDR2 FQNNGV. Deletions cut 4 bases from V and 0 bases from J, with 13 bases between. This CDR3 is 16 amino acids long. In DNA form, the CDR3 reads TGTGCCAGCAGCTCGACAGGCACGCTAGCCAAAAACATTCAGTACTTC. Translation: CASSSTGTLAKNIQYF.

The chain couples TRBV19 to TRBJ2-7; 10 bases match TRBD2. V gave up 5 bases and J gave up 2 bases; unmatched junction bases: 6. The CDR3 has 15 amino acids. Per germline, CDR1 LNHDA and CDR2 SQIVND (reference sequence). The CDR3 protein is CASSSGLADTYEQYF. The CDR3, as DNA: TGTGCCAGTAGTTCCGGACTAGCGGACACCTACGAGCAGTACTTC.

A few counts support this clonotype. The chain joins TRBV12-3 or TRBV12-4 to TRBJ2-7; 12 bases are shared with TRBD2. J was trimmed by 3 bases and V by 5 bases; bases with no gene match: 2. This CDR3 comprises 14 residues. The CDR3 loop reads CASSGLAGFYEQYF. As DNA, the CDR3 is TGTGCCAGCAGTGGACTAGCGGGGTTCTACGAGCAGTACTTC.

This clonotype came up many times. The chain joins TRBV29-1 to TRBJ2-1; 9 bases fit TRBD1. The germline gives CDR1 SQVTM, CDR2 ANQGSEA. This CDR3 comprises 12 residues. Losses at the gene ends were 5 bases for V and 7 bases for J; bases not matched to a gene: 3. This chain's CDR3 is CSVRQGGNEQFF. The CDR3 nucleotides read TGCAGCGTTCGACAGGGGGGGAATGAGCAGTTCTTC.

The rearrangement uses TRBV3-1 and TRBJ2-3; 11 positions agree with TRBD2. Trimming cost V 3 bases and J 2 bases; bases outside gene matches: 1. The V gene's germline CDR1 is LGHDT and CDR2 YNNKEL (reference sequence). This CDR3 has 15 residues. CDR3 bases: TGTGCCAGCAGCCAGACTAGCGGGAACACAGATACGCAGTATTTT. Translation: CASSQTSGNTDTQYF.

The rearrangement joins TRBV3-1 to TRBJ1-3; D might be TRBD1 (5 bases). The CDR3 loop spans 15 amino acids. V lost 1 base to trimming and J lost 4 bases, with 11 bases between them. Germline V CDR1 and CDR2: LGHDT, YNNKEL (reference sequence). CDR3 sequence reads: CASSQGGDGGNTIYF. The CDR3 region has the DNA TGTGCCAGCAGCCAAGGAGGGGACGGAGGAAACACCATATATTTT.

This clonotype was counted a few times. The chain has TRBV5-6 and TRBJ2-3; 8 bases agree with TRBD1. Germline loops: CDR1 SGHDT, CDR2 YYEEEE. Trimming cost V 1 base and J 4 bases; bases outside gene matches: 8. The CDR3 runs 16 residues. The DNA of the CDR3 is TGTGCCAGCAGCTTGATAGGACAGGGCCATTCAGATACGCAGTATTTT. Protein: CASSLIGQGHSDTQYF.

This clonotype was observed a few times. This sequence joins TRBV7-9 and TRBJ2-7; 7 nucleotides align to TRBD1. V lost 5 bases, J lost 5 bases, and 9 bases stayed unmatched. The CDR3 totals 14 residues. Germline values: CDR1 SEHNR, CDR2 FQNEAQ (reference sequence). CDR3 sequence reads: CASSLRDSNNEQYF. CDR3 DNA: TGTGCCAGCAGCCTACGGGACAGTAACAACGAGCAGTACTTC.

Only a few counts were recorded for this clonotype. V gene TRBV5-1 combines with J gene TRBJ1-5; 9 bases fit TRBD1. V trimming: 0 bases; J trimming: 6 bases; junction bases outside the gene matches: 7. This CDR3 region has 16 residues. Germline V gene data show CDR1 as SGHRS and CDR2 as YFSETQ. The CDR3: CASSLEGQGGTQPQHF. DNA for the CDR3: TGCGCCAGCAGCTTGGAGGGACAGGGAGGGACTCAGCCCCAGCATTTT.

This chain uses TRBV7-9 with TRBJ2-1, with 9 positions matching TRBD2. The V gene end was trimmed by 1 base and the J gene end by 4 bases; junction bases not matched to a gene: 5. Germline lookup yields CDR1 SEHNR and CDR2 FQNEAQ (reference sequence). This CDR3 has 16 residues. CDR3 DNA sequence: TGTGCCAGCAGCTTAGTACGCGGGAGGGCGTACAATGAGCAGTTCTTC. Translating gives CASSLVRGRAYNEQFF.

This clonotype was seen a few times. The rearrangement uses TRBV3-1 and TRBJ2-2; the D gene is possibly TRBD2 (6 bases). CDR1 and CDR2 (germline): LGHDT, YNNKEL (reference sequence). The CDR3 consists of 12 residues. V lost 10 bases, J lost 7 bases, and 13 bases lay in between. CDR3 bases: TGTGCCACCGGAGGGCTTGACGGGGAGCTGTTTTTT. This sequence encodes CATGGLDGELFF.

The rearrangement uses TRBV18 and TRBJ2-1; the D gene could be TRBD1 or TRBD2 (5 bases each). With 3 bases removed from V and 14 bases from J, the gap between germline ends came to 14 bases. The germline V gene has CDR1 KGHSH and CDR2 LQKENI. This CDR3 has 12 amino acids. CDR3 sequence (DNA): TGTGCCAGCTCACCCCAGGGACCTCCGGAGTTCTTC. This codes for CASSPQGPPEFF.